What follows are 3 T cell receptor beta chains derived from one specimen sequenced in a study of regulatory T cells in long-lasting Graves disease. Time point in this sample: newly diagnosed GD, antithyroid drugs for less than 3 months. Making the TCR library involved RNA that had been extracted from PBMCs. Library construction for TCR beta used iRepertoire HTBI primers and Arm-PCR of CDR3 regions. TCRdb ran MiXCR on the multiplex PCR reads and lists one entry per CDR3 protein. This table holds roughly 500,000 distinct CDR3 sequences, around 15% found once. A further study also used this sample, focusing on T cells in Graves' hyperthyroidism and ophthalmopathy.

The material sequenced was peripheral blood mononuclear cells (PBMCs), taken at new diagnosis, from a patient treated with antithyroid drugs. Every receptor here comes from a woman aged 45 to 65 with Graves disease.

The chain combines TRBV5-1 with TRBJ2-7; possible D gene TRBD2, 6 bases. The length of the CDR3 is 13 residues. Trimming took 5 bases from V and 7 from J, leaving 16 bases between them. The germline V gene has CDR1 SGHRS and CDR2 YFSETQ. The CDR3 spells CASRKTGSREQYF. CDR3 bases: TGCGCCAGCAGAAAAACCGGGAGTCGGGAGCAGTACTTC.

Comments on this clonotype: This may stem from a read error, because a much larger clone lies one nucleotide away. Here the CDR3 DNA reads TGTGCCGGCAGTTCCTTAGCGTCTAGGAGCTCCTACGAGCAGTACTTC. Its translation: CAGSSLASRSSYEQYF. The chain uses TRBV28 and TRBJ2-7; a possible D gene is TRBD2 (5 bases). CDR1 MDHEN and CDR2 SYDVKM come from the germline V gene. The CDR3 consists of 16 residues. The variable domain in full, with the rest retrieved from reference TRBV28 and TRBJ2-7, is DVKVTQSSRYLVKRTGEKVFLECVQDMDHENMFWYRQDPGLGLRLIYFSYDVKMKEKGDIPEGYSVSREKKERFSLILESASTNQTSMYLCAGSSLASRSSYEQYFGPGTRLTVT.

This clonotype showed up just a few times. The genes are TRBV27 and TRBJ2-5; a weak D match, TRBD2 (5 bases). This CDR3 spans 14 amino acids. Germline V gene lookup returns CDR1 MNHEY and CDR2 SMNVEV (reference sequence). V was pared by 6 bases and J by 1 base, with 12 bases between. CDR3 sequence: CASRLWGAQETQYF. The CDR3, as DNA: TGTGCCAGCAGGCTCTGGGGAGCCCAAGAGACCCAGTACTTC.